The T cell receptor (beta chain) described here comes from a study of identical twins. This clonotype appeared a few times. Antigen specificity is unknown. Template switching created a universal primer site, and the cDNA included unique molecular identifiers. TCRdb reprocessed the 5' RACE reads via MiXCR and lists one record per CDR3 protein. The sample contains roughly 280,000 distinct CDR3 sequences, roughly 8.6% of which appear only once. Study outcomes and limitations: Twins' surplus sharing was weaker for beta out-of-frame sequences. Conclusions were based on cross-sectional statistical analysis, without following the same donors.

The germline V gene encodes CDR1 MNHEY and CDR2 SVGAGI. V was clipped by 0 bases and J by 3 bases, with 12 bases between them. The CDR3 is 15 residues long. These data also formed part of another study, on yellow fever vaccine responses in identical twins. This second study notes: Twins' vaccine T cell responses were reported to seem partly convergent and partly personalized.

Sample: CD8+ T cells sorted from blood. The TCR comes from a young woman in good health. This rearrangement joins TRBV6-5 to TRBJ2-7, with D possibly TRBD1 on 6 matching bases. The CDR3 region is CASSYSWTDDYEQYF. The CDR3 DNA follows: TGTGCCAGCAGTTACTCGTGGACAGACGACTACGAGCAGTACTTC.